This TCR beta chain was sequenced during a study of T cells after yellow fever vaccination. Study-level points and caveats: A weaker secondary response peaked on day 5, the primary on day 15.

This clonotype was observed many times. Its target is unknown. TCRdb re-analysed the 5' RACE reads in MiXCR, keeping a single row per CDR3 protein. Of some 150,000 distinct CDR3 sequences listed, under 7% were seen once; the top ten hold more than 0.6%. Germline values: CDR1 SGHTA, CDR2 FQGNSA. Trimming left V 0 bases short and J 0 bases short, with 6 bases between. CDR3 length: 15 amino acids. The source material was CD4+ T cells sorted from PBMCs, sampled 10 days after the yellow fever booster vaccination. The receptor was derived from a man aged 25 to 45 who received the YFV17D yellow fever vaccine. J is TRBJ2-4 and V is TRBV7-2; D call uncertain. The CDR3 coding sequence is TGTGCCAGCAGCTTAGCTTTGGTAGCCAAAAACATTCAGTACTTC. This encodes CASSLALVAKNIQYF. The variable domain in full, with the rest retrieved from reference TRBV7-2 and TRBJ2-4, is GAGVSQSPSNKVTEKGKDVELRCDPISGHTALYWYRQSLGQGLEFLIYFQGNSAPDKSGLPSDRFSAERTGGSVSTLTIQRTQQEDSAVYLCASSLALVAKNIQYFGAGTRLSVL.